A single T cell receptor (beta chain) is shown here with its context. Its antigen is currently unknown. The length of the CDR3 is 11 residues. V lost 5 bases to trimming and J lost 12 bases; unmatched junction nucleotides: 4. Germline CDR1 is SEHNR and CDR2 is FQNEAQ (reference sequence). The sample comes from a study of cytomegalovirus exposure and HLA in healthy donors. Study results and caveats: The study listed roughly 160 cytomegalovirus-associated TCR beta chains.

Assay: immunoSEQ multiplex PCR; the TCRdb copy retains only in-frame clones and omits some. The profile shows more than 60,000 clones, approximately 90% of them singletons. Sequenced: PBMCs. The receptor comes from a woman aged 18-29 years in good health and CMV-seronegative. This chain uses TRBV7-9 with TRBJ1-1, with 9 positions matching TRBD1. The CDR3 region is CASSHGQGPFF. As DNA, the CDR3 is TGTGCCAGCAGCCACGGACAGGGGCCTTTCTTT.